What follows is one TCR beta chain and its context. Its target is unknown. The sample originates from a study of OX40 agonist ivuxolimab in advanced cancers. Study overall: Antecedent anti-PD-1, anti-PD-L1 or anti-CTLA-4 therapy was permissible, with roughly 40% having received some. Study-wide results and limits: CD8+ T cells (on average) carried more expanded clones than CD4+ T cells. Among some nonresponders, normalized T-cell clonal expansion was also low.

The germline CDR1 and CDR2 sequences are ENHRY and SYGVKD. CDR3 length equals 15 residues. Trimming removed 8 bases at V and 1 base at J, with 18 bases between. Assay used: immunoSEQ multiplex PCR; TCRdb lists only in-frame clones, some missing. The sample has more than 55,000 clones, roughly 90% seen once. Patients who had autoimmune disease history or got systemic immunosuppression were left out. The sequences come from CD4+ or CD8+ T cells sorted from blood, collected in a trial of the OX40 agonist ivuxolimab. This sequence was found in an adult with an advanced solid tumor such as melanoma, head and neck, liver or kidney cancer. This chain uses TRBV10-3 with TRBJ2-7; a possible D gene is TRBD2 (7 bases). The CDR3 nucleotides are TGTGCCATCCAAGAGGGGGGGGGCGCGTCCTACGAGCAGTACTTC. Translating gives CAIQEGGGASYEQYF.